This T cell receptor (beta chain) comes out of a study of T-cell memory formation after mild COVID-19. Study background: Largely, the TCR clusters proved donor specific. The study's findings and limits: Contracting clones, day 15 to 85, had balanced CD4/CD8, and later expanders favored CD4+. Clones that contracted clustered mainly in CM and EM if CD4+ and in EMRA if CD8+.

The germline V gene has CDR1 DFQATT and CDR2 SNEGSKA (reference sequence). The CDR3 runs 14 residues. The V end was cut by 5 bases, the J end by 5 bases, with 18 bases between. UMIs and sample barcodes were carried by the TCR alpha and TCR beta cDNA libraries that 5'RACE produced using constant-segment primers. TCRdb analysed the 5' RACE reads with MiXCR anew, one entry per CDR3 protein. The table has fewer than 700,000 distinct CDR3 sequences, under 20% seen once; the top ten hold 9.5% to 15%. Turning to this clonotype: Its matching antigen is unknown.

The chain carries TRBV20-1 and TRBJ1-2; D is possibly TRBD1 (5 bases). What was sequenced was PBMCs or a T cell subset sorted from them (not recorded which). The sequence was obtained from an adult woman who had mild COVID-19 (a few samples of this study predate the infection). Cell type and time point are not known. This CDR3 is CSASGRGTVYGYTF. The CDR3 coding sequence is TGCAGTGCTTCGGGTCGAGGGACGGTTTATGGCTACACCTTC.